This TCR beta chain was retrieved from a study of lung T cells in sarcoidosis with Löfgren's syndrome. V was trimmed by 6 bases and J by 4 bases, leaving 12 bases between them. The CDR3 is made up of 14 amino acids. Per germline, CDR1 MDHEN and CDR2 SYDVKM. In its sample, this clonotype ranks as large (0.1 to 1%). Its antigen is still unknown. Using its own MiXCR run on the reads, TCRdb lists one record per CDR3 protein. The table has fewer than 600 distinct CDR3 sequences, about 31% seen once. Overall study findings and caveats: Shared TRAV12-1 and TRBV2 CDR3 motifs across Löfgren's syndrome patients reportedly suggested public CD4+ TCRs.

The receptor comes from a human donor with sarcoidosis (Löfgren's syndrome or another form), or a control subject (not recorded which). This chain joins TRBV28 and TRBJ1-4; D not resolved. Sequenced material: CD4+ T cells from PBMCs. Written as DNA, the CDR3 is TGTGCCAGCAGAACCACGGGAGTTAATGAAAAACTGTTTTTT. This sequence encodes CASRTTGVNEKLFF.